The TCR beta chain under discussion was sequenced for a study of blood T cell repertoires in COVID-19. Overall study context: The United States, Italy and Spain supplied acute and convalescent COVID-19 samples. T cells, B-cell-depleted T cells, or PBMCs provided the cDNA or gDNA that served as material.

Per the study methods: Amplification of reference gene primers was used by the study to estimate nucleated cell counts. Data came from immunoSEQ multiplex PCR; TCRdb stores just in-frame clones and leaves some out. That table gives V, J and clone size, and the DNA gave D and trimming. Of 200,000 to 250,000 clones listed, about four fifths are singletons. A few counts support this clone. The receptor was derived from a woman aged 25 to 39 who had recovered from COVID-19. The sample consisted of peripheral blood.

The CDR3 protein is CASSSTAQGDQGYTF. The DNA of the CDR3 is TGTGCCAGCAGTTCCACCGCACAGGGGGATCAGGGCTACACCTTC. J is TRBJ1-2 and V is TRBV6-5; 8 positions match TRBD1. This CDR3 is built from 15 residues. Germline-derived CDR1 and CDR2 are MNHEY and SVGAGI. J lost 8 bases, V lost 4 bases, and 12 bases had no gene match.